The 18 T cell receptor beta chains given below trace back to one sample, sequenced in a study of PD-L1 blockade in urothelial cancer. The repertoire was sequenced with immunoSEQ multiplex PCR; TCRdb's copy has only in-frame clones and lacks some. The repertoire holds tens of thousands of clones, with approximately 90% as singletons. Time point of the sample: pretreatment peripheral blood. Specimen: PBMCs, collected around atezolizumab (anti-PD-L1) treatment. The receptor set was obtained from a woman aged 55-70 years with urothelial cancer.

J is TRBJ2-1 and V is TRBV18; a possible D gene is TRBD2 (6 bases). Germline assignment: CDR1 KGHSH and CDR2 LQKENI. The CDR3 covers 15 residues. The germline V and J ends were trimmed by 5 bases and 5 bases, with 16 bases remaining between them. The CDR3 loop reads CASSSPGVADNEQFF. The DNA for the CDR3 is TGTGCCAGCTCATCCCCGGGGGTAGCGGACAATGAGCAGTTCTTC.

The chain couples TRBV14 to TRBJ1-1; possible D gene TRBD1, 6 bases. The V gene's germline CDR1 is SGHDN and CDR2 FVKESK. V was trimmed by 0 bases and J by 0 bases, leaving 8 bases between them. The CDR3 runs 15 residues. The CDR3 region is CASSQEGALNTEAFF. CDR3 nucleotide sequence: TGTGCCAGCAGCCAAGAGGGGGCCCTGAACACTGAAGCTTTCTTT.

The table lists this clone with a count of one. This chain links TRBV9 with TRBJ1-2; 10 bases agree with TRBD1. The germline gives CDR1 SGDLS, CDR2 YYNGEE. V shed 0 bases, J shed 11 bases, and the junction held 7 bases outside the gene matches. The CDR3 covers 14 residues. CDR3 region: CASSVATGTGAYTF. DNA of the CDR3: TGTGCCAGCAGCGTAGCTACGGGGACAGGGGCTTACACCTTC.

The rearrangement links TRBV19 to TRBJ1-1; TRBD1 matches at 7 bases. The CDR3 contains 12 residues. Trimming cost V 3 bases and J 9 bases; bases outside gene matches: 4. In germline, CDR1 is LNHDA, CDR2 SQIVND (reference sequence). The CDR3 here is CASSIRTGQAFF. CDR3 DNA sequence: TGTGCCAGTAGTATTAGGACAGGCCAAGCTTTCTTT.

V and J are TRBV18 and TRBJ1-3, with TRBD1 as a possible D gene (6 bases). The ends were cut back, 2 bases at V and 4 bases at J, with 9 bases in the middle. The CDR3 is 14 residues long. Germline loops: CDR1 KGHSH, CDR2 LQKENI. CDR3 DNA sequence: TGTGCCAGCTCACCAGACAGGTCCGGAAACACCATATATTTT. This codes for CASSPDRSGNTIYF.

The chain carries TRBV2 and TRBJ2-1; D unclear. Per the germline V gene, CDR1 is SNHLY and CDR2 is FYNNEI. The V end lost 6 bases, the J end lost 7 bases, and 7 bases lay between the germline ends. The CDR3 has 11 amino acids. The DNA for the CDR3 is TGTGCCAGCAGCCAGTTTAATGAGCAGTTCTTC. This sequence encodes CASSQFNEQFF.

The chain combines TRBV7-9 with TRBJ1-5, with 10 bases fitting TRBD1. Germline V gene sequence: CDR1 SEHNR, CDR2 FQNEAQ (reference sequence). This CDR3 has 16 amino acids. V trimming: 4 bases; J trimming: 2 bases; junction bases outside the gene matches: 5. DNA for the CDR3: TGTGCCAGCAGCTCTTGGGACAGGGGTGGCAATCAGCCCCAGCATTTT. Its translation: CASSSWDRGGNQPQHF.

This clone was observed once. V usage is TRBV27 and J usage is TRBJ2-7; perhaps TRBD2 as D (6 bases). The CDR3 is 15 residues long. Germline values: CDR1 MNHEY, CDR2 SMNVEV (reference sequence). Trimming left V 6 bases short and J 1 base short, with 16 bases between. The CDR3 reads CASRGPGSGSYEQYF. The DNA of the CDR3 is TGTGCCAGCAGGGGCCCCGGGAGCGGATCCTACGAGCAGTACTTC.

The gene calls are TRBV29-1 and TRBJ1-1, with TRBD1 matching over 7 bases. Trimming cost V 8 bases and J 3 bases; bases outside gene matches: 3. This CDR3 has 11 residues. Per the germline V gene, CDR1 is SQVTM and CDR2 is ANQGSEA. CDR3 bases: TGCAGCCACACAGGGGACACTGAAGCTTTCTTT. It translates to CSHTGDTEAFF.

The chain carries TRBV5-1 and TRBJ2-3, with D possibly TRBD2 on 5 matching bases. V lost 5 bases to trimming and J lost 0 bases, with 7 bases between them. Germline V gene data show CDR1 as SGHRS and CDR2 as YFSETQ. The CDR3 loop spans 13 amino acids. The DNA of the CDR3 is TGCGCCAGCAGTAGCGTTAGCACAGATACGCAGTATTTT. The encoded protein is CASSSVSTDTQYF.

The gene calls are TRBV11-2 and TRBJ2-5; D call uncertain. Germline-derived CDR1 and CDR2 are SGHAT and FQNNGV. Trimming removed 5 bases from V and 3 bases from J, with 13 bases in between. The CDR3 length is 14 residues. The CDR3 sequence: CASSPKGVKETQYF. For the CDR3, the DNA is TGTGCCAGCAGCCCAAAAGGAGTAAAAGAGACCCAGTACTTC.

The rearrangement links TRBV11-3 to TRBJ2-7; unclear D gene. V dropped 1 base and J dropped 2 bases, with 15 bases sitting between them. The CDR3 has 16 amino acids. The germline V gene has CDR1 SGHNT and CDR2 YENEEA. This CDR3 reads CASSLGRVESTYEQYF. The CDR3 DNA sequence: TGTGCCAGCAGCTTAGGGAGAGTTGAGAGTACCTACGAGCAGTACTTC.

The chain is built from TRBV4-3 and TRBJ2-7; 10 bases are shared with TRBD1. Germline V gene data show CDR1 as LGHNA and CDR2 as YSLEER. The CDR3 totals 14 residues. Germline trimming cut 4 bases from V and 2 bases from J; bases unmatched to any gene: 2. CDR3 sequence (DNA): TGCGCCAGCAGCCTCGGACAGGGGGCCTACGAGCAGTACTTC. The encoded protein is CASSLGQGAYEQYF.

This clone was counted once. The V and J genes are TRBV9 and TRBJ2-1, with 7 bases that match TRBD2. V shed 0 bases and J 6 bases; nucleotides not matched to a gene: 6. The V gene's germline CDR1 is SGDLS and CDR2 YYNGEE. This CDR3 contains 15 residues. Here the CDR3 DNA reads TGTGCCAGCAGCGTAGCGGGAGGATTTCGCAATGAGCAGTTCTTC. Translation gives CASSVAGGFRNEQFF.

V usage is TRBV4-1 and J usage is TRBJ2-3, with 8 bases identical to TRBD2. There are 19 residues in the CDR3. Germline-derived CDR1 and CDR2 are MGHRA and YSYEKL. The V gene end was trimmed by 0 bases and the J gene end by 8 bases; junction bases not matched to a gene: 19. CDR3 DNA sequence: TGCGCCAGCAGCCAAGATTCGGGGGGGGCAGCCCAACACATCGGTACGCAGTATTTT. Protein product: CASSQDSGGAAQHIGTQYF.

This clone was counted between two and nine times. The chain combines TRBV5-1 with TRBJ1-1, with D unresolved. This CDR3 contains 14 residues. The V gene's germline CDR1 is SGHRS and CDR2 YFSETQ. V lost 4 bases to trimming and J lost 1 base, with 11 bases between them. The CDR3 loop reads CASSPGFKNTEAFF. The DNA for the CDR3 is TGCGCCAGCAGCCCGGGATTCAAGAACACTGAAGCTTTCTTT.

V and J are TRBV10-3 and TRBJ2-5; TRBD1 matches at 8 bases. Trimming at V came to 5 bases and at J to 1 base, leaving 3 bases not matched to a gene. The CDR3 sequence is 14 residues long. Germline-derived CDR1 and CDR2 are ENHRY and SYGVKD. The CDR3: CAISFTGGQETQYF. Written as DNA, the CDR3 is TGTGCCATCAGTTTTACAGGGGGCCAAGAGACCCAGTACTTC.

CDR3: CASSQGQGTYEQYF. In DNA form, the CDR3 reads TGTGCCAGCAGCCAAGGGCAGGGGACCTACGAGCAGTACTTC. This chain links TRBV4-2 with TRBJ2-7; TRBD1 is a possible D gene (6 bases). The CDR3 length is 14 residues. V dropped 1 base and J dropped 2 bases, with 9 bases sitting between them. The germline gives CDR1 LGHNA, CDR2 YNFKEQ.